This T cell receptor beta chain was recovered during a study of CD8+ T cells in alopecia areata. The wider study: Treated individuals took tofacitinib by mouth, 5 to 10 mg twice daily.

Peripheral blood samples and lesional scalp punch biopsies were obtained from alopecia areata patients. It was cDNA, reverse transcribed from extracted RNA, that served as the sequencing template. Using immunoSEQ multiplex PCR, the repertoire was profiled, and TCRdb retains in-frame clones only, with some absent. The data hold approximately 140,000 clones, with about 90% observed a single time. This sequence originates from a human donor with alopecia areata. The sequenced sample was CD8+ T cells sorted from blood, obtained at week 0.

CDR3 region: CASSQSIGGLEQYF. The CDR3 nucleotides are TGTGCCAGCAGCCAATCGATAGGGGGTCTCGAGCAGTACTTC. The chain joins TRBV16 to TRBJ2-7; TRBD1 is a possible D gene (6 bases). Per the germline V gene, CDR1 is KGHSY and CDR2 is FQNENV. Trimming removed 0 bases from V and 6 bases from J, with 12 bases in between. The CDR3 loop spans 14 amino acids. Variable domain in full (rest from reference TRBV16 and TRBJ2-7): GEEVAQTPKHLVRGEGQKAKLYCAPIKGHSYVFWYQQVLKNEFKFLISFQNENVFDETGMPKERFSAKCLPNSPCSLEIQATKLEDSAVYFCASSQSIGGLEQYFGPGTRLTVT.